A selection of T cell receptor beta chains follows, all from one sample in a study of OX40 agonist ivuxolimab in advanced cancers. Measured with immunoSEQ multiplex PCR; TCRdb has only the in-frame clones, and not every one. In the table there are fewer than 30,000 clones, less than 80% of which are singletons. The material sequenced was CD4+ or CD8+ T cells sorted from blood, taken in a trial of the OX40 agonist ivuxolimab. The receptors shown here come from an adult with an advanced solid tumor such as melanoma, head and neck, liver or kidney cancer. CDR3s include the opening cysteine and the closing phenylalanine or tryptophan. The D gene is left open where the match is weak. Not all rows give a size; the values are once, few, many and, for expanded clones, a class.

length: 18
J: TRBJ2-3
size: -
D: TRBD2
V: TRBV9
DNA: TGTGCCAGCAGCGTAGGGTTGGCGGGGGGCGGACTCACAGATACGCAGTATTTT
CDR3: CASSVGLAGGGLTDTQYF

length: 14
J: TRBJ2-1
size: -
D: -
V: TRBV7-9
DNA: TGTGCCAGCAGCGGCGCTCCGGTTCCCAATGAGCAGTTCTTC
CDR3: CASSGAPVPNEQFF

length: 14
J: TRBJ1-2
size: -
D: -
V: TRBV9
DNA: TGTGCCAGCAGCGAGGGGACGGCTAACTATGGCTACACCTTC
CDR3: CASSEGTANYGYTF

length: 14
J: TRBJ2-7
size: -
D: TRBD1
V: TRBV28
DNA: TGTGCCAGCAGTTTCCGGGACAGGGCCCACGAGCAGTACTTC
CDR3: CASSFRDRAHEQYF

length: 14
J: TRBJ1-1
size: -
D: -
V: TRBV27
DNA: TGTGCCAGCAGTTTATCAGGTCTGGGCACTGAAGCTTTCTTT
CDR3: CASSLSGLGTEAFF

length: 13
J: TRBJ2-3
size: -
D: -
V: TRBV6-5
DNA: TGTGCCAGCAGTTACTCTAGCACAGATACGCAGTATTTT
CDR3: CASSYSSTDTQYF

length: 12
J: TRBJ1-1
size: once
D: -
V: TRBV6-1
DNA: TGTGCCAGCAGGCAGGGTGCGACTGAAGCTTTCTTT
CDR3: CASRQGATEAFF

length: 15
J: TRBJ2-1
size: -
D: -
V: TRBV28
DNA: TGTGCCAGCAGTCTTACAGGGCAGTTGGACAATGAGCAGTTCTTC
CDR3: CASSLTGQLDNEQFF

length: 16
J: TRBJ1-2
size: -
D: -
V: TRBV11-2
DNA: TGTGCCAGCAGCTTAATATTGGCAGATGAAAACTATGGCTACACCTTC
CDR3: CASSLILADENYGYTF

length: 11
J: TRBJ1-1
size: -
D: -
V: TRBV29-1
DNA: TGCAGCGTTGCTATGAACACTGAAGCTTTCTTT
CDR3: CSVAMNTEAFF

length: 16
J: TRBJ1-3
size: -
D: -
V: TRBV29-1
DNA: TGCAGCGTTGAAGTTTCCAGGAGCCTTTCTGGAAACACCATATATTTT
CDR3: CSVEVSRSLSGNTIYF

length: 13
J: TRBJ2-3
size: -
D: -
V: TRBV27
DNA: TGTGCCAGCAGTTTTGCTGGGGAGAATACGCAGTATTTT
CDR3: CASSFAGENTQYF

length: 13
J: TRBJ1-1
size: once
D: -
V: TRBV9
DNA: TGTGCCAGCAGCGTAGGGATGAACACTGAAGCTTTCTTT
CDR3: CASSVGMNTEAFF

length: 14
J: TRBJ2-5
size: -
D: -
V: TRBV4-1
DNA: TGCGCCAGCAGCCAAGGTAGCGTTGGAGAGACCCAGTACTTC
CDR3: CASSQGSVGETQYF

length: 15
J: TRBJ2-3
size: once
D: -
V: TRBV9
DNA: TGTGCCAGCAGCGTAGGGGACTCCATCACAGATACGCAGTATTTT
CDR3: CASSVGDSITDTQYF

length: 16
J: TRBJ1-2
size: once
D: TRBD1
V: TRBV4-1
DNA: TGCGCCAGCAGCCGGGAGCGGACAGGGGATCTCTATGGCTACACCTTC
CDR3: CASSRERTGDLYGYTF

length: 15
J: TRBJ1-5
size: -
D: -
V: TRBV4-1
DNA: TGCGCCAGCAGCCAAGTTGTGGGAAGCAATCAGCCCCAGCATTTT
CDR3: CASSQVVGSNQPQHF

length: 16
J: TRBJ1-1
size: -
D: -
V: TRBV6-6
DNA: TGTGCCAGCAGTTACAGAGAGTGGGGAAGGTACACTGAAGCTTTCTTT
CDR3: CASSYREWGRYTEAFF

length: 18
J: TRBJ1-3
size: -
D: TRBD1
V: TRBV2
DNA: TGTGCCAGCACCCCGATTCTGGGGGACAGGGTTTCTGGAAACACCATATATTTT
CDR3: CASTPILGDRVSGNTIYF

length: 15
J: TRBJ1-4
size: -
D: -
V: TRBV19
DNA: TGTGCCAGTAGTCCCCGGTCGACAGAATGGGAAAAACTGTTTTTT
CDR3: CASSPRSTEWEKLFF

length: 15
J: TRBJ2-1
size: -
D: TRBD1
V: TRBV19
DNA: TGTGCCAGTAGTTACCGGGACAGGGGGGTAGGTGAGCAGTTCTTC
CDR3: CASSYRDRGVGEQFF

length: 13
J: TRBJ2-7
size: medium-sized
D: -
V: TRBV10-3
DNA: TGTGCCATACTCCCTGACGGATCCTACGAGCAGTACTTC
CDR3: CAILPDGSYEQYF

length: 16
J: TRBJ1-1
size: -
D: -
V: TRBV19
DNA: TGTGCCAGTAGTTTACCGACAGGAGCCAGGAACACTGAAGCTTTCTTT
CDR3: CASSLPTGARNTEAFF

length: 16
J: TRBJ2-5
size: -
D: TRBD1
V: TRBV4-2
DNA: TGTGCCAGCAGCCAAGACCGAGGGACAGGGCAAGAGACCCAGTACTTC
CDR3: CASSQDRGTGQETQYF

length: 19
J: TRBJ2-1
size: -
D: TRBD2
V: TRBV27
DNA: TGTGCCAGCAGTCTCCCCGACGTGGGGACTAGCGGAGCCTACAATGAGCAGTTCTTC
CDR3: CASSLPDVGTSGAYNEQFF

length: 15
J: TRBJ2-5
size: -
D: TRBD1
V: TRBV14
DNA: TGTGCCAGCAGCCAAGGGGACAGGGTAGAGGAGACCCAGTACTTC
CDR3: CASSQGDRVEETQYF

length: 16
J: TRBJ2-7
size: -
D: TRBD1
V: TRBV2
DNA: TGTGCCAGCAGGCCTTCCTCGGGGACAGCTTTCTACGAGCAGTACTTC
CDR3: CASRPSSGTAFYEQYF

length: 15
J: TRBJ2-1
size: few
D: -
V: TRBV29-1
DNA: TGCAGCGTTGAAGGGGCCGCTCTCTCCTACAATGAGCAGTTCTTC
CDR3: CSVEGAALSYNEQFF

length: 15
J: TRBJ2-7
size: -
D: TRBD2
V: TRBV6-4
DNA: TGTGCCAGCAGTGAAATTGCGGGAGTAGGGTACGAGCAGTACTTC
CDR3: CASSEIAGVGYEQYF

length: 15
J: TRBJ1-5
size: -
D: -
V: TRBV6-1
DNA: TGTGCCAGCAGTGAATGGACAGCCGAGGGTCAGCCCCAGCATTTT
CDR3: CASSEWTAEGQPQHF

length: 13
J: TRBJ2-7
size: -
D: -
V: TRBV6-5
DNA: TGTGCCAGCAGTTACGGGGCCTCCCTCGAGCAGTACTTC
CDR3: CASSYGASLEQYF

length: 16
J: TRBJ1-6
size: -
D: -
V: TRBV13
DNA: TGTGCCAGCAGCTTATCAGGGATCTCCTATAATTCACCCCTCCACTTT
CDR3: CASSLSGISYNSPLHF

length: 14
J: TRBJ2-1
size: -
D: TRBD1
V: TRBV13
DNA: TGTGCCAGCAGCCTCGGGACAGGGTTATATGAGCAGTTCTTC
CDR3: CASSLGTGLYEQFF

length: 13
J: TRBJ2-4
size: -
D: -
V: TRBV10-1
DNA: TGCGCCAGCAGTCCCTTAGGGACGAACATTCAGTACTTC
CDR3: CASSPLGTNIQYF

length: 14
J: TRBJ2-1
size: -
D: -
V: TRBV27
DNA: TGTGCCAGCAGTTTGCTAGCCTCCTACAATGAGCAGTTCTTC
CDR3: CASSLLASYNEQFF

length: 14
J: TRBJ2-1
size: -
D: -
V: TRBV9
DNA: TGTGCCAGCAGCGTAGAGCCAGGTTACAATGAGCAGTTCTTC
CDR3: CASSVEPGYNEQFF

length: 14
J: TRBJ2-7
size: -
D: -
V: TRBV6-5
DNA: TGTGCCAGCAGACCCTGGACAGAAAACTACGAGCAGTACTTC
CDR3: CASRPWTENYEQYF

length: 15
J: TRBJ1-2
size: few
D: -
V: TRBV7-9
DNA: TGTGCCAGCAGCTTTTCCCCCAGGGGTTCATATGGCTACACCTTC
CDR3: CASSFSPRGSYGYTF

length: 14
J: TRBJ2-1
size: -
D: -
V: TRBV13
DNA: TGTGCCAGCAGCCCACCAACAGGGCTGGGTGAGCAGTTCTTC
CDR3: CASSPPTGLGEQFF

length: 19
J: TRBJ2-3
size: once
D: TRBD1
V: TRBV7-6
DNA: TGTGCCAGCAGCTTTATCCCATGGGACAGGGTGAGGAGGACAGATACGCAGTATTTT
CDR3: CASSFIPWDRVRRTDTQYF

length: 15
J: TRBJ2-7
size: -
D: TRBD2
V: TRBV5-1
DNA: TGCGCCAGCAGCTTGACCGGGACTAGCGCTTACGAGCAGTACTTC
CDR3: CASSLTGTSAYEQYF

length: 15
J: TRBJ1-5
size: -
D: -
V: TRBV27
DNA: TGTGCCAGCAGTTCCATCCGGGCCGCGGATCAGCCCCAGCATTTT
CDR3: CASSSIRAADQPQHF

length: 16
J: TRBJ2-3
size: once
D: TRBD2
V: TRBV19
DNA: TGTGCCAGTAGTAACGGACTAGCAGACAGCACAGATACGCAGTATTTT
CDR3: CASSNGLADSTDTQYF

length: 14
J: TRBJ1-5
size: -
D: -
V: TRBV9
DNA: TGTGCCAGCAGCGATGAGGGATCCAATCAGCCCCAGCATTTT
CDR3: CASSDEGSNQPQHF

length: 16
J: TRBJ2-4
size: -
D: TRBD2
V: TRBV4-1
DNA: TGCGCCAGCAGCCAACTCACTAGCGGGGGGGCCGGCATTCAGTACTTC
CDR3: CASSQLTSGGAGIQYF

length: 15
J: TRBJ1-2
size: -
D: TRBD1
V: TRBV4-1
DNA: TGCGCCAGCAGCCAACCAGGACAGGGGGTCAGTGGCTACACCTTC
CDR3: CASSQPGQGVSGYTF

length: 17
J: TRBJ2-7
size: -
D: -
V: TRBV7-4
DNA: TGTGCCAGCAGCTTAAACCTTTCGGTGGGAGGCGCCTACGAGCAGTACTTC
CDR3: CASSLNLSVGGAYEQYF

length: 15
J: TRBJ1-2
size: -
D: TRBD1
V: TRBV19
DNA: TGTGCCAGTAGTGCGACCGGGACAGGGGCGGATGGCTACACCTTC
CDR3: CASSATGTGADGYTF

length: 14
J: TRBJ1-5
size: -
D: -
V: TRBV7-8
DNA: TGTGCCAGCACCAGGGACTTGGGCAATCAGCCCCAGCATTTT
CDR3: CASTRDLGNQPQHF

length: 13
J: TRBJ1-4
size: -
D: -
V: TRBV6-5
DNA: TGTGCCAGCAGTTACAGTTCCGGCGGAAAACTGTTTTTT
CDR3: CASSYSSGGKLFF

length: 18
J: TRBJ1-6
size: -
D: -
V: TRBV27
DNA: TGTGCCAGCAGTGACACCTCCGGGACCCACAAGAAAGGGTCACCCCTCCACTTT
CDR3: CASSDTSGTHKKGSPLHF

length: 15
J: TRBJ2-7
size: few
D: -
V: TRBV6-1
DNA: TGTGCCAGCAGTGAATGGGAGACCAGCTCCTACGAGCAGTACTTC
CDR3: CASSEWETSSYEQYF

length: 14
J: TRBJ1-4
size: -
D: TRBD1
V: TRBV28
DNA: TGTGCCAGCAGTTTGGACAGGGGGCGGGAAAAACTGTTTTTT
CDR3: CASSLDRGREKLFF

length: 14
J: TRBJ2-1
size: few
D: -
V: TRBV9
DNA: TGTGCCAGCAGCGTAGAGGTTGATGGGAATGAGCAGTTCTTC
CDR3: CASSVEVDGNEQFF

length: 14
J: TRBJ2-1
size: -
D: TRBD1
V: TRBV6-6
DNA: TGTGCCAGCAGTGAGACAGGGGGGTACAATGAGCAGTTCTTC
CDR3: CASSETGGYNEQFF

length: 14
J: TRBJ2-7
size: once
D: -
V: TRBV10-2
DNA: TGCGCCAGCAGTGAAGAACAGGAGGAATACGAGCAGTACTTC
CDR3: CASSEEQEEYEQYF